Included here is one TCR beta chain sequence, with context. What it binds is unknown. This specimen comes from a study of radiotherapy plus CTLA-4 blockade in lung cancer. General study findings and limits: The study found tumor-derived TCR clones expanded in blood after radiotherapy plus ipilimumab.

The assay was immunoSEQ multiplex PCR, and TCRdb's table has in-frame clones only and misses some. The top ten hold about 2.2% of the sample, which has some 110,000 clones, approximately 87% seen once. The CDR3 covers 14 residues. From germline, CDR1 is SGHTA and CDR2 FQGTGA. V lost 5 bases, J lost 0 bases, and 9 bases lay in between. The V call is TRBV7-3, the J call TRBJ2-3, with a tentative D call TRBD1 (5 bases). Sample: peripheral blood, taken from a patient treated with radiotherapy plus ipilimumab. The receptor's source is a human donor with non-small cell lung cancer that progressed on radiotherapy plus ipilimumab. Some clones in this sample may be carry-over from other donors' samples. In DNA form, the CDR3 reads TGTGCCAGCAGCATCGACAGCAGCACAGATACGCAGTATTTT. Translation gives CASSIDSSTDTQYF.